The 3 T cell receptor beta chains listed next were all sequenced from one sample in a study of glioma-infiltrating T cells. TCR alpha and beta CDR3 regions were amplified from RNA using iRepertoire nested multiplex PCR. TCRdb re-derived calls from the multiplex PCR reads in MiXCR, one entry per CDR3 protein. The sample has 110,000 or so distinct CDR3 sequences, less than 30% seen once. The sequenced material came from glioma tissue, nonneoplastic brain tissue, or PBMCs (not recorded which). Receptors originate from a human donor with low-grade glioma or glioblastoma, undergoing nonglioma brain surgery, or in good health (not recorded which).

This clonotype was counted between two and nine times. The rearrangement uses TRBV2 and TRBJ2-2, with a weak D call TRBD1 (5 bases). CDR1 and CDR2 (germline): SNHLY, FYNNEI. With 2 bases removed from V and 4 bases from J, the gap between germline ends came to 11 bases. The CDR3 extends over 15 amino acids. CDR3 amino acids: CASSEQGRSTGELFF. DNA of the CDR3: TGTGCCAGCAGTGAACAGGGTCGATCCACCGGGGAGCTGTTTTTT.

On this clonotype itself: This clone may be a read error of a much larger clone one base away. The V call is TRBV12-3 or TRBV12-4, the J call TRBJ1-2; 8 bases fit TRBD1. The CDR3 is 14 amino acids. CDR3 region: CVSSIRTGNYGYTF. The CDR3 coding sequence is TGTGTCAGCAGTATAAGGACAGGGAACTATGGCTACACCTTC.

This clonotype was found many times. The rearrangement joins TRBV18 to TRBJ1-1; the D is unclear. Trimming stripped 7 bases from V and 0 bases from J, with 15 bases between. CDR3 size: 15 residues. Germline V gene data show CDR1 as KGHSH and CDR2 as LQKENI. The CDR3 sequence is CASLLIVHMNTEAFF. The DNA for the CDR3 is TGTGCCAGCTTACTGATTGTTCACATGAACACTGAAGCTTTCTTT. Drawing the rest from reference TRBV18 and TRBJ1-1, the complete variable domain is NAGVMQNPRHLVRRRGQEARLRCSPMKGHSHVYWYRQLPEEGLKFMVYLQKENIIDESGMPKERFSAEFPKEGPSILRIQQVVRGDSAAYFCASLLIVHMNTEAFFGQGTRLTVV.